This TCR beta chain was found in a study of blood T cell repertoires in COVID-19 (dated by TCRdb to 2019 to 2021). Turning to the overall study: Samples from collaborators originated in the United States, Italy and Spain and spanned both the acute and convalescent phases of COVID-19. Samples came from the ongoing ImmuneRACE study (first 160 participants) plus 1,254 subjects from 6 global collaborators. HLA class I and class II types, where available, came from metadata supplied by the sample provider rather than from assay-based typing. The dataset comprised deeply sampled blood TCRbeta repertoires from subjects exposed to, actively infected with, or recovered from COVID-19. The prospective study material was composed of cDNA or gDNA derived from T cells, B-cell-depleted T cells, or PBMCs. Nearly every sample came with metadata listing a de-identified subject ID, COVID-19 status, age in years and sex. The repertoires were released in a freely available public database intended as a resource for research on the immune response to SARS-CoV-2. Results the study describes overall, beyond this receptor: The amount of clinical and demographic metadata varied by source and participant and was provided uncurated.

Spanning cysteine to phenylalanine, the CDR3 consists of 13 amino acids. Just CDR3 DNA is preserved here, 39 bases in frame from base 1. Per the germline V gene, SGHTA is the CDR1 and FQGTGA is the CDR2. Participants in the prospective study were aged about 18 to 95 years, lived in 24 United States geographic areas, and enrolled through a virtual design. In the prospective study, participants were assigned to cohorts based on the clinical history participants reported in a screening survey and a study questionnaire. ImmuneRACE Cohort 3 recovered participants were defined by two consecutive negative NP/OP PCR tests, healthcare professional clearance, or symptom resolution. Each participant in the prospective study had whole blood, serum and a nasopharyngeal or oropharyngeal swab collected by mobile phlebotomists. Over a roughly 2-month period, participants in the prospective study had the option of providing additional blood draws and questionnaires. Blood samples from the prospective study were shipped frozen or at room temperature prior to DNA extraction.

TCRbeta CDR3 regions were amplified from genomic DNA by means of the immunoSEQ Assay, a bias-controlled multiplex PCR. In the original analysis: Within the assay, amplification of reference gene primers was used to estimate how many nucleated cells each sample contained. To quantify the absolute abundance of each unique TCRbeta CDR3 rearrangement, sequence reads were collapsed and filtered. Productive Simpson clonality was computed per sample as the square root of Simpson's diversity index over productive rearrangements. This immuneACCESS table, as held by TCRdb, lists in-frame sequences with V and J called but not all clones. Of the missing ones, under half trace to an unresolved V gene in checked studies; the others have no known cause. From that table come the V and J calls and clone size; the DNA was used to work out D and trimming. This sample has a few hundred thousand clones in its table, and about 86% of those were observed once. Together, the top ten hold about 3.5% of the sample.

For this clone: Its target antigen remains unknown. An end of the junction does not agree with germline; a read error may underlie this.

The receptor's source is a man aged 45-65 years who had recovered from COVID-19. Sequencing was done on a sample of PBMCs or T cells enriched from blood (not recorded which). This sequence uses TRBV7-3 and TRBJ2-3, with 7 junctional bases fitting TRBD1. Here is the DNA: TGTGCCAGCAGCTCACAAGGGACAGCTACGCAGTATTTT. This gives the protein CASSSQGTATQYF.